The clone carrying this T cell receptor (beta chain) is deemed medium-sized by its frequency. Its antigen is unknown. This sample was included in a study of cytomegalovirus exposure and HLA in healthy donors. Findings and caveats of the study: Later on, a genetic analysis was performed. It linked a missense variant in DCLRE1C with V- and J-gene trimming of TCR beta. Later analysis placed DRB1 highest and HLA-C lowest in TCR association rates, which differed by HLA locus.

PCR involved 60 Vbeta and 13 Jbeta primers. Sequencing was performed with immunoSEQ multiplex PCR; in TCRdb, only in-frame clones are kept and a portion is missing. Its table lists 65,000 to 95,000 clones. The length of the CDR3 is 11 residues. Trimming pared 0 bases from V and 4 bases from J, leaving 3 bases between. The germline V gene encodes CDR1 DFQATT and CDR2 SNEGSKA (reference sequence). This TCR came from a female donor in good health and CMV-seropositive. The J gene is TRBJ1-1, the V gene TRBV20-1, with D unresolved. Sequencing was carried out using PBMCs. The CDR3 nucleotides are TGCAGTGCTAGAGAGAGCACTGAAGCTTTCTTT. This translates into CSARESTEAFF.